Given below is one TCR beta chain in context. Primers included in the PCR were 60 Vbeta and 13 Jbeta primers. Assay used: immunoSEQ multiplex PCR; TCRdb lists only in-frame clones, some missing. Among roughly 160,000 clones listed, 82% were seen once. This sample was taken from a study of cytomegalovirus exposure and HLA in healthy donors. The TCR was taken from a man aged 45-60 years in good health and CMV-seropositive. The sequencing sample was made of PBMCs.

This CDR3 is CASSPSASGAYRTDTQYF. In DNA, the CDR3 is TGTGCCAGCAGCCCCTCGGCTAGCGGGGCATACCGCACAGATACGCAGTATTTT. J is TRBJ2-3 and V is TRBV28, with 9 positions matching TRBD2. The J segment lost 1 base and the V segment lost 6 bases, leaving 14 bases of the junction unmatched. The CDR3 loop spans 18 amino acids. Germline lookup yields CDR1 MDHEN and CDR2 SYDVKM.